The TCR beta chain described here comes from a study of cytomegalovirus exposure and HLA in healthy donors. Notes on the study in general: Accounts indicate the classifier identified cytomegalovirus status with strong specificity and sensitivity. In a later analysis, at a false discovery rate of 0.05, some 17,000 TCR beta sequences were associated with HLA alleles. There were three CMV-associated chains whose specificity for CMV antigens was confirmed in vitro. On later analysis, the bulk of CMV-associated TCR beta chains appeared to be HLA-restricted.

V gave up 0 bases and J gave up 0 bases, with 26 bases separating them. Germline V gives CDR1 SQVTM, CDR2 ANQGSEA. The CDR3 is 21 residues long. With respect to this clone: No antigen is known for it.

60 Vbeta and 13 Jbeta primers were used in PCR. Data came from immunoSEQ multiplex PCR; TCRdb stores just in-frame clones and leaves some out. The profile shows about 100,000 clones, around 76% of them singletons. This rearrangement joins TRBV29-1 to TRBJ1-4, with D possibly matching TRBD1 (6 bases). The TCR was taken from a man aged 35 to 55 in good health and CMV-seropositive. The sample consisted of PBMCs. Here the CDR3 DNA reads TGCAGCGTTGAAGATCGGGGGGAACAGGGTTCGGTAGTTGCAACTAATGAAAAACTGTTTTTT. It translates to CSVEDRGEQGSVVATNEKLFF.